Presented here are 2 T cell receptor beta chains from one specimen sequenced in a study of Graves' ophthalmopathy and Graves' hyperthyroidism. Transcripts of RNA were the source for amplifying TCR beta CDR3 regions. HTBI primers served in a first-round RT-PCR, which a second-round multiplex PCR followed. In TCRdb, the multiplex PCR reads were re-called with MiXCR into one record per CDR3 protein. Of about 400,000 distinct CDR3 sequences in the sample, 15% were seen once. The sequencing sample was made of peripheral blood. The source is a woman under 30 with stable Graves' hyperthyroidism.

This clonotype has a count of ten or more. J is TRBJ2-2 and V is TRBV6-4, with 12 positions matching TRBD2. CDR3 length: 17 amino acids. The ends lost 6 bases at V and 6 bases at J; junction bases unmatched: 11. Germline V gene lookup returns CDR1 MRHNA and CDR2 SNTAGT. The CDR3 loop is CASRPPRLAGGSGELFF. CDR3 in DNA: TGTGCCAGCAGACCCCCTAGGCTAGCGGGGGGGTCCGGGGAGCTGTTTTTT.

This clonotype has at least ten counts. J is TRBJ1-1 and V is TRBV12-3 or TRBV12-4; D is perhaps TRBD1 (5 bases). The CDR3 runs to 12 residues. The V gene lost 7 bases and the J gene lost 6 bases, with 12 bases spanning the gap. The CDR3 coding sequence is TGTGCCAGCACTTCTGTGGGGCCTGAAGCTTTCTTT. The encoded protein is CASTSVGPEAFF.